This T cell receptor beta chain was observed in a study of human T cells and chemical hapten exposure. Germline CDR1 SGHDT, CDR2 YYEEEE. The germline V and J ends were trimmed by 3 bases and 1 base, with 11 bases remaining between them. This CDR3 comprises 14 residues. With regard to this clonotype: No antigen is known for it.

Each cDNA molecule in the library carried unique molecular identifiers. Per the authors' pipeline: A per-sample median of around 100,000 TCRs was observed, with a range of roughly 20,000 to 690,600. A single record per CDR3 protein comes from TCRdb applying MiXCR to the RACE reads. V and J calls and clone size were set by TCRdb, not the authors. The table records just over 90,000 distinct CDR3 sequences, approximately 9.7% of them present only once. Time point denoted: healthy volunteer bleed at 2 weeks. From whole blood left unfractionated, total RNA was extracted. Study-wide findings and caveats: The number of TCRs over 1 in 1000 frequency stayed unchanged after DPC.

The rearrangement joins TRBV5-6 to TRBJ2-7; tentative D call: TRBD2 (7 bases). This sequence was found in a female donor in good health. Some clones in this sample may be carry-over from other donors' samples. Input material: whole blood. CDR3 DNA: TGTGCCAGCAGCTGGGGGGGACAATCCTACGAGCAGTACTTC. Its translation is CASSWGGQSYEQYF.